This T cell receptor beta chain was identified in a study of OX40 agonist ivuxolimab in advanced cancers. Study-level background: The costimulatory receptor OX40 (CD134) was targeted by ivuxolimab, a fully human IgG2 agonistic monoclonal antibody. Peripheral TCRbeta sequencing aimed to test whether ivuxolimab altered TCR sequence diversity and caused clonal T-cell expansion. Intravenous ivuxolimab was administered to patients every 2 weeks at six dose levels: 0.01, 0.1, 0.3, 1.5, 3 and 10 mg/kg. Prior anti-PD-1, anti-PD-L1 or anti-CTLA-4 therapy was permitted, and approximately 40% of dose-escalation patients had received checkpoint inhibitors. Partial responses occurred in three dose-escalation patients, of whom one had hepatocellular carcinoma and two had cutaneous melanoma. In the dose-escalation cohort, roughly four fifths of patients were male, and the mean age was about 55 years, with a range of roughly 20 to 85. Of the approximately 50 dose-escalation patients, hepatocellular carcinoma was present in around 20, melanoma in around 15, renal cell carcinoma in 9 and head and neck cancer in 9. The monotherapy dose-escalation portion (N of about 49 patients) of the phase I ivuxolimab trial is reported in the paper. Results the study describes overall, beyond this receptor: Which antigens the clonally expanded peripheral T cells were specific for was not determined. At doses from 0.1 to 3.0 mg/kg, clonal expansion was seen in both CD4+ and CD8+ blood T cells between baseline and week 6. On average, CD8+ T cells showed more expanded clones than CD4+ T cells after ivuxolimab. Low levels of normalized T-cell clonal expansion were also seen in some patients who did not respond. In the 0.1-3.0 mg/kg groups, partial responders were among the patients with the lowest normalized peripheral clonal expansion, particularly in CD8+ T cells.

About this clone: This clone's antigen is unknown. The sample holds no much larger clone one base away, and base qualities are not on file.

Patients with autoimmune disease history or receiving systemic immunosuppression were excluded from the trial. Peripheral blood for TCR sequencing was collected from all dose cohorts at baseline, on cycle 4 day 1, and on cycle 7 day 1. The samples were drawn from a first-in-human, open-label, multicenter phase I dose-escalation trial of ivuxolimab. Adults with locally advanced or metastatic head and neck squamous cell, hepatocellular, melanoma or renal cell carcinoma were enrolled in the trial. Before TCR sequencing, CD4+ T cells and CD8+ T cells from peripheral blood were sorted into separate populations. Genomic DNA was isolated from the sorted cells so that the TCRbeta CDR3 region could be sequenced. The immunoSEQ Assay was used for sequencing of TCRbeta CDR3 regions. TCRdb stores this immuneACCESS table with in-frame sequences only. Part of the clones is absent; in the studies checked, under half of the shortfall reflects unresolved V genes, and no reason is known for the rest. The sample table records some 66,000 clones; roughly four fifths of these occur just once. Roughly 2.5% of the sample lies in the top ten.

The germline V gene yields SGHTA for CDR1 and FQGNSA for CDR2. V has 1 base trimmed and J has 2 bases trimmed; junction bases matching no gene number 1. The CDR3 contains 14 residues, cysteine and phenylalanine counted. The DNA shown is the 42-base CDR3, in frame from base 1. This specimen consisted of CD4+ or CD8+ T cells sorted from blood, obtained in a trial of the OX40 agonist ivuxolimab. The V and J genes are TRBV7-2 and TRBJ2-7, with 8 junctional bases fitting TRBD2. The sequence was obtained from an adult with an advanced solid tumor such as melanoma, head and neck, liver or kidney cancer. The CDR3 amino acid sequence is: CASSLGAGAYEQYF. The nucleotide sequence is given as TGTGCCAGCAGCTTAGGAGCGGGAGCCTACGAGCAGTACTTC.